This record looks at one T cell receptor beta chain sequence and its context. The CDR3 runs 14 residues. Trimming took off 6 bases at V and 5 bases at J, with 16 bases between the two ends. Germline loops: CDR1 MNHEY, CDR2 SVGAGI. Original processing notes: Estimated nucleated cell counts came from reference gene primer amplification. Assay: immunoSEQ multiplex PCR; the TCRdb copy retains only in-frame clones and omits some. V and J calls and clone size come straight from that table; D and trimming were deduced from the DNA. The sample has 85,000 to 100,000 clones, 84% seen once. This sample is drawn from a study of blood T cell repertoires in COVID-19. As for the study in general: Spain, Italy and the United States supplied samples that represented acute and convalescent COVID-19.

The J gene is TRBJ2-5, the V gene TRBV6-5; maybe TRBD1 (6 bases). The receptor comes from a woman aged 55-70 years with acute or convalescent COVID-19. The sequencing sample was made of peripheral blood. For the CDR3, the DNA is TGTGCCAGCAGCAAAGGGGACACTCACGAGACCCAGTACTTC. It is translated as CASSKGDTHETQYF.